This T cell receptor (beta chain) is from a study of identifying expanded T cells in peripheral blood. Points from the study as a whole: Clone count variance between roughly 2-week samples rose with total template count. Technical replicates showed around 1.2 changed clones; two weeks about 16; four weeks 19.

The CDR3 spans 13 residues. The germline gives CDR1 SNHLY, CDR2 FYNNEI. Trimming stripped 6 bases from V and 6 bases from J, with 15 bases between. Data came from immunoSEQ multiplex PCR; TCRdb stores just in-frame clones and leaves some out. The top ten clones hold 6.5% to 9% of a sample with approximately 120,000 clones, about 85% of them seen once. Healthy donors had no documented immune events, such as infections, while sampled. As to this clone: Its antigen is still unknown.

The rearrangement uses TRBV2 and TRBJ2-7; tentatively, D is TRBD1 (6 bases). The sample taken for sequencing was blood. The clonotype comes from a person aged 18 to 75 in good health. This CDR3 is CASRYREPSEQYF. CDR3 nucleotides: TGTGCCAGCAGGTACAGGGAGCCCAGCGAGCAGTACTTC.